This T cell receptor (beta chain) was recovered during a study of cytomegalovirus exposure and HLA in healthy donors. In the study overall: The study placed approximately 81% of its 398 genotyped donors in the Caucasian-associated ancestry cluster.

Of note for this clone: Its antigen remains unknown.

Study-wide points: Versus the roughly 670-donor mean, an Asian-associated ancestry cluster reportedly showed fewer N-insertions in a later analysis. The authors listed 150 or so TCR beta chains as cytomegalovirus-associated.

Trimming pared 5 bases from V and 4 bases from J, leaving 9 bases between. The CDR3 contains 11 residues. The germline V gene encodes CDR1 DFQATT and CDR2 SNEGSKA (reference sequence). PCR involved 60 Vbeta and 13 Jbeta primers. Original processing notes: Tens of millions of unique TCR beta chains, some 11 million shared, were counted in a later analysis. Measured with immunoSEQ multiplex PCR; TCRdb has only the in-frame clones, and not every one. Clonal size and the V and J genes are those of that table, whereas D and trimming came from the DNA. This repertoire shows some 210,000 clones, approximately 82% found once; its top ten account for roughly a tenth.

The chain joins TRBV20-1 to TRBJ2-7; a possible D gene is TRBD1 (6 bases). Source material: PBMCs. The TCR was taken from a woman between 45 and 65 years old in good health and CMV-seropositive. DNA of the CDR3: TGCAGTGCTGACGGACAGTACGAGCAGTACTTC. Translated, it gives CSADGQYEQYF.